A single sample gave rise to the 8 T cell receptor beta chains below, sequenced in a study of T cells after yellow fever vaccination. TCRdb used MiXCR to reprocess the 5' RACE reads, holding one entry per CDR3 protein. The sample yields more than 110,000 distinct CDR3 sequences, approximately 6.6% seen once. The sequencing here drew on CD4+ T cells sorted from PBMCs, taken 10 days after the yellow fever booster vaccination. The receptor source for this set is a man between 25 and 39 years old who received the YFV17D yellow fever vaccine.

The table lists this clonotype with many counts. The chain has TRBV19 and TRBJ2-1, with 10 bases matching TRBD2. The CDR3 spans 15 residues. Trimming removed 7 bases from V and 4 bases from J; junction bases left unmatched: 7. Germline V lookup: CDR1 LNHDA, CDR2 SQIVND (reference sequence). The CDR3 DNA is TGTGCCAGTAAAGCCGGACTAGCGGCGTACAATGAGCAGTTCTTC. Amino acid sequence: CASKAGLAAYNEQFF.

The rearrangement uses TRBV29-1 and TRBJ1-4; possible D gene TRBD1, 5 bases. The ends were cut back, 0 bases at V and 8 bases at J, with 10 bases in the middle. Looked up from germline, CDR1 is SQVTM and CDR2 is ANQGSEA. This CDR3 is built from 13 residues. The CDR3 is CSVEDWGGEKLFF. As DNA, the CDR3 is TGCAGCGTTGAAGACTGGGGCGGGGAAAAACTGTTTTTT.

Many counts were recorded for this clonotype. J is TRBJ1-4 and V is TRBV7-8; D not certain. Between the trimmed V and J ends, which lost 1 base and 8 bases, there was a span of 17 bases. The CDR3 runs 16 residues. Germline CDR1 reads SGHVS; CDR2 reads FQNEAQ. The CDR3 DNA follows: TGTGCCAGCAGCTTAGTTAAAGGGTGGGGAAACGAAAAACTGTTTTTT. It is translated as CASSLVKGWGNEKLFF.

This clonotype has a single count. V is TRBV5-1 and J is TRBJ2-1; tentatively, D is TRBD2 (6 bases). TRBJ2-7 explains the end of the DNA better; the J call may be wrong. The CDR3 loop spans 15 amino acids. The germline CDR1 and CDR2 sequences are SGHRS and YFSETQ. CDR3 sequence reads: CASSLDGSSYNEQYF. Written as DNA, the CDR3 is TGCGCCAGCAGCTTGGACGGGAGTTCCTACAATGAGCAGTACTTC.

Ten or more counts support this clonotype. The chain couples TRBV5-1 to TRBJ2-1, with TRBD2 identical over 8 bases. Trimming at V came to 4 bases and at J to 3 bases, leaving 6 bases not matched to a gene. CDR1 is SGHRS and CDR2 is YFSETQ in the germline V gene. The CDR3 contains 15 residues. The CDR3 nucleotides read TGCGCCAGCAGCCCCCTTACTAGCGGCTACAATGAGCAGTTCTTC. It translates to CASSPLTSGYNEQFF.

This clonotype came up a few times. The chain has TRBV19 and TRBJ2-7; D gene unclear. V lost 5 bases and J lost 3, with 8 bases in between. Germline V CDR1 and CDR2: LNHDA, SQIVND (reference sequence). There are 12 residues in the CDR3. The CDR3 DNA sequence: TGTGCCAGTAGTGATCAAAACTACGAGCAGTACTTC. Translated: CASSDQNYEQYF.

The V call is TRBV20-1, the J call TRBJ1-5; perhaps TRBD1 as D (5 bases). Germline V gives CDR1 DFQATT, CDR2 SNEGSKA (reference sequence). Trimming left V 2 bases short and J 8 bases short, with 16 bases between. The CDR3 sequence is 14 residues long. CDR3 coding DNA: TGCAGTGCTAGACCCGACGGGGGGAGGGAGCCCCAGCATTTT. Protein product: CSARPDGGREPQHF.

This clonotype was recorded at least ten times. This chain connects TRBV20-1 to TRBJ2-1, with D possibly called TRBD1 or TRBD2 (6 bases each). Trimming stripped 2 bases from V and 8 bases from J, with 19 bases between. CDR3 size: 15 residues. Germline CDR1 and CDR2: DFQATT and SNEGSKA (reference sequence). The CDR3 sequence: CSARPPGAELYEQFF. Written as DNA, the CDR3 is TGCAGTGCTAGACCCCCGGGGGCTGAATTGTATGAGCAGTTCTTC.